The 14 T cell receptor beta chains listed next were all sequenced from one sample in a study of blood T cells in healthy people across ages. The authors ran a second PCR of about 6 to 11 cycles using a sample-barcoded 5' primer and a J-beta primer mix. TCRdb processed the 5' RACE reads anew with MiXCR; each CDR3 protein has one entry. The sample includes approximately 1,000,000 distinct CDR3 sequences, 35% to 40% of them seen just once. The specimen sequenced was blood. The receptors shown here come from a man between 18 and 29 years old in good health.

In this sample, this clonotype turned up a few times. The CDR3 nucleotides read TGTGCCAGCAGTCAGATAGTGAGCGGCTACGAGCAGTACTTC. Its translation: CASSQIVSGYEQYF. V gene TRBV28 combines with J gene TRBJ2-5, with D possibly TRBD2 on 5 matching bases. The DNA end lines up better with TRBJ2-7; the J call may be wrong. The germline V gene encodes CDR1 MDHEN and CDR2 SYDVKM. The CDR3 contains 14 residues.

This clonotype was detected a few times. The chain is built from TRBV7-2 and TRBJ2-4; D ambiguous. This CDR3 has 15 amino acids. V gave up 2 bases and J gave up 3 bases, with 11 bases separating them. Per the germline V gene, CDR1 is SGHTA and CDR2 is FQGNSA. CDR3 in DNA: TGTGCCAGCAGCTTATTCTCAGAGAGCAAAAACATTCAGTACTTC. Its translation: CASSLFSESKNIQYF.

This clonotype was seen more than once but under ten times. The CDR3 here is CASSFQGQEDLFYGYTF. The DNA for the CDR3 is TGTGCCAGCAGTTTTCAGGGACAGGAGGACCTCTTCTATGGCTACACCTTC. V and J are TRBV12-3 or TRBV12-4 and TRBJ1-2, with 8 bases identical to TRBD1. This CDR3 has 17 amino acids. After removal of 3 bases from V and 4 bases from J, the junction contained 13 bases not matched to a gene.

This chain links TRBV20-1 with TRBJ1-2; D unresolved. The germline V gene has CDR1 DFQATT and CDR2 SNEGSKA (reference sequence). The germline V and J ends were trimmed by 0 bases and 2 bases, with 13 bases remaining between them. The CDR3 consists of 15 residues. CDR3 loop: CSAREGGKANYGYTF. DNA of the CDR3: TGCAGTGCTAGAGAGGGAGGGAAGGCAAACTATGGCTACACCTTC.

This clonotype was observed a few times. The V and J genes are TRBV12-3 or TRBV12-4 and TRBJ2-4, with D possibly being TRBD1 (5 bases). This CDR3 spans 15 amino acids. V lost 6 bases and J 3 bases, leaving 15 bases between the germline ends. CDR3 coding DNA: TGTGCCAGCAGCCAACCCGACAGAAACAAAAACATTCAGTACTTC. Translating it yields CASSQPDRNKNIQYF.

The V and J genes are TRBV12-5 and TRBJ1-5; D is unresolved. The CDR3 contains 14 residues. Trimming removed 9 bases from V and 1 base from J, with 13 bases in between. CDR1 is LGHNT and CDR2 is FRNRAP in the germline V gene. CDR3 residues: CASRGAGSNQPQHF. The CDR3 DNA reads as TGTGCTAGCCGGGGTGCGGGGAGCAATCAGCCCCAGCATTTT.

This clonotype occurred a few times. This chain connects TRBV5-1 to TRBJ2-3, with a tentative D call TRBD2 (5 bases). Trimming took 0 bases from V and 5 from J, leaving 10 bases between them. The CDR3 totals 14 residues. CDR1 and CDR2 from the germline V gene are SGHRS and YFSETQ. DNA for the CDR3: TGCGCCAGCAGCTTGGCCGCAGAGGGAGATACGCAGTATTTT. Protein product: CASSLAAEGDTQYF.

This sequence joins TRBV6-5 and TRBJ1-2; D is possibly TRBD1 (5 bases). The CDR3 length is 13 residues. The V gene's germline CDR1 is MNHEY and CDR2 SVGAGI. The ends were cut back, 5 bases at V and 8 bases at J, with 15 bases in the middle. CDR3 nucleotide sequence: TGTGCCAGCAGTCTCAGGGAATCAGGAGGCTACACCTTC. The encoded protein is CASSLRESGGYTF.

The CDR3 loop is CSAEGSKGDRNQPQHF. The CDR3 coding sequence is TGCAGTGCCGAAGGGTCGAAGGGGGATCGCAATCAGCCCCAGCATTTT. The chain joins TRBV20-1 to TRBJ1-5; D possibly corresponds to TRBD1 (6 bases). CDR1 DFQATT and CDR2 SNEGSKA come from the germline V gene (reference sequence). Trimming removed 6 bases from V and 2 bases from J, with 20 bases in between. The CDR3 spans 16 residues.

The chain uses TRBV5-1 and TRBJ1-1, with 7 bases lining up with TRBD1. The length of the CDR3 is 15 residues. Unmatched junction bases numbered 11, after V lost 4 bases and J lost 5 bases. Germline CDR1 is SGHRS and CDR2 is YFSETQ. CDR3 loop: CASSVQGVTNTEAFF. The CDR3 DNA sequence: TGCGCCAGCAGCGTTCAGGGGGTGACTAATACTGAAGCTTTCTTT.

The chain recombines TRBV2 with TRBJ1-2; 12 bases are a match to TRBD1. Germline loops: CDR1 SNHLY, CDR2 FYNNEI. Trimming at V came to 5 bases and at J to 3 bases, leaving 10 bases not matched to a gene. The CDR3 is made up of 17 amino acids. CDR3 amino acids: CASSRRDRGRVYYGYTF. The CDR3 nucleotides read TGTGCCAGCAGTCGAAGGGACAGGGGGCGAGTATACTATGGCTACACCTTC. Based on the CDR3 plus reference TRBV2 and TRBJ1-2, the full variable domain is EPEVTQTPSHQVTQMGQEVILRCVPISNHLYFYWYRQILGQKVEFLVSFYNNEISEKSEIFDDQFSVERPDGSNFTLKIRSTKLEDSAMYFCASSRRDRGRVYYGYTFGSGTRLTVV.

The chain couples TRBV12-3 or TRBV12-4 to TRBJ1-6; D is uncertain. The V end was cut by 8 bases, the J end by 4 bases, with 12 bases between. This CDR3 is 14 amino acids long. The CDR3 sequence is CASYDGRYNSPLHF. As DNA, the CDR3 is TGTGCCAGCTACGACGGAAGATATAATTCACCCCTCCACTTT.

This clonotype was seen a few times. This chain uses TRBV18 with TRBJ2-3; D is unclear. Trimming removed 6 bases at V and 2 bases at J, with 12 bases between. The CDR3 loop spans 14 amino acids. The germline V gene has CDR1 KGHSH and CDR2 LQKENI. The CDR3 loop reads CASSSEVHTDTQYF. CDR3 bases: TGTGCCAGCTCTTCGGAAGTTCACACAGATACGCAGTATTTT.

The genes are TRBV5-1 and TRBJ2-2; D is unclear. The CDR3 is 17 amino acids. V was cut by 7 bases and J by 6 bases, with 25 bases left in between. Per the germline V gene, CDR1 is SGHRS and CDR2 is YFSETQ. CDR3 in amino acids: CASGALIRSSTPGELFF. CDR3 in DNA: TGCGCCAGCGGAGCTTTGATCAGAAGCTCGACACCCGGGGAGCTGTTTTTT.